Sequencing of this T cell receptor beta chain was carried out in a study of T-cell reconstitution after alpha-beta-depleted transplantation in children. Unique molecular identifiers were incorporated when the TCRbeta library was constructed. TCRdb used MiXCR to reprocess the PCR reads, holding one entry per CDR3 protein. The sample includes 640,000 or so distinct CDR3 sequences, around 16% of them seen just once. CDR3 length equals 15 residues. V was cut by 2 bases and J by 1 base, with 11 bases left in between. This clonotype was seen at least ten times. The specimen comprised PBMCs from the stem cell graft donor, sampled from the stem cell graft. The sequence was obtained from a human donor who donated a stem cell graft to a child with acute myeloid leukemia. The rearrangement uses TRBV12-3 or TRBV12-4 and TRBJ1-1, with D unclear. CDR3 nucleotides: TGTGCCAGCAGTTTATCCGGGAAGCGGAACACTGAAGCTTTCTTT. Residues: CASSLSGKRNTEAFF.